This T cell receptor (beta chain) was sequenced in a study of cytotoxic CD8 clonotypes in ibrutinib-treated CLL. With V trimmed by 8 bases and J by 3 bases, 14 bases remained unmatched. The germline gives CDR1 MGHRA, CDR2 YSYEKL. CDR3 length: 17 amino acids. Repertoires were generated with immunoSEQ multiplex PCR, while TCRdb's copy carries only in-frame clones and drops some. The sample holds about 160,000 clones, around nine tenths seen once. This clone appeared once. The sequenced sample was PBMCs, obtained at disease progression, from a patient treated with ibrutinib. The chain joins TRBV4-1 to TRBJ2-1, with TRBD1 matching 9 bases. This TCR was recovered from a human donor with chronic lymphocytic leukemia. CDR3 sequence reads: CASRGSSGQGLYNEQFF. CDR3 coding DNA: TGCGCCAGCCGGGGAAGTAGCGGACAGGGGCTCTACAATGAGCAGTTCTTC.